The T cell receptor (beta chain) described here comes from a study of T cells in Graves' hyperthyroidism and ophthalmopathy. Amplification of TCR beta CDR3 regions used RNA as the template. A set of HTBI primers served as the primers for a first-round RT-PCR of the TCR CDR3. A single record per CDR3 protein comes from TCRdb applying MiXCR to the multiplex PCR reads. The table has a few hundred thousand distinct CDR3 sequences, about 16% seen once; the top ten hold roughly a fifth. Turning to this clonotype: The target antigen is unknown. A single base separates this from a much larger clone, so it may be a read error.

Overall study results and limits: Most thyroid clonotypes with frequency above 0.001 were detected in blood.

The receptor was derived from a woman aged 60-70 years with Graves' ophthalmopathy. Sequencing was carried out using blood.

CDR3 loop: CASSSTTSGIIDTQYF. DNA for the CDR3: TGTGCCAGCAGCTCAACGACTAGCGGGATAATAGATACGCAGTATTTT. The V gene is TRBV5-5, the J gene TRBJ2-3, with TRBD2 matching 11 bases. Germline CDR1 SGHKS, CDR2 YYEKEE (reference sequence). This CDR3 region has 16 residues. After removal of 3 bases from V and 5 bases from J, the junction contained 8 bases not matched to a gene.